This T cell receptor (beta chain) was identified during a study of cytomegalovirus exposure and HLA in healthy donors. Study information: HLA-typed donors were the source of 90 million or so unique TCRs, which an early data release held.

Germline-derived CDR1 and CDR2 are SGHDN and FVKESK. V lost 2 bases and J lost 6, with 7 bases in between. This CDR3 comprises 13 residues. PCR involved 60 Vbeta and 13 Jbeta primers. Authors' analysis steps: In a later analysis, the count reached 80 million or so unique TCR beta chains, with around 11 million shared. Produced via immunoSEQ multiplex PCR; TCRdb's table is partial and in-frame only. The DNA gave D and trimming, while V, J and clone size come from that table. The sample lists 95,000 to 150,000 clones, 65% to 75% occurring once. About this clone itself: The antigen is not known.

Study findings and constraints: There were a few CMV-associated chains whose specificity for CMV antigens was confirmed in vitro. A later analysis, which compared TCR beta chains of equal frequency, found the HLA-associated ones more clonally expanded.

What was sequenced was PBMCs. The sequence derives from a middle-aged man in good health and CMV-seropositive. This chain connects TRBV14 to TRBJ2-2; D gene unclear. The CDR3: CASSQNAAGELFF. As DNA, the CDR3 is TGTGCCAGCAGCCAAAACGCAGCCGGGGAGCTGTTTTTT.